Sequencing of this TCR beta chain was carried out in a study of T cells in Graves' hyperthyroidism and ophthalmopathy. Trimming pared 5 bases from V and 4 bases from J, leaving 17 bases between. This CDR3 is built from 16 residues. CDR1 is KGHDR, CDR2 SFDVKD, per germline. It was roughly 10 ml of fresh peripheral blood that supplied the PBMCs. Notes on this clonotype: The antigen remains unidentified.

RNA transcripts were the template for amplifying TCR beta CDR3 regions. The TCR CDR3 was amplified in a first-round RT-PCR using the HTBI primer set. TCRdb re-called the multiplex PCR reads through MiXCR, storing one row per CDR3 protein. The table records around 350,000 distinct CDR3 sequences, 19% of them present only once. Study conclusions and caveats: Blood held most thyroid clonotypes expanded above 0.001 frequency.

Sequenced input: blood. The chain couples TRBV24-1 to TRBJ1-5; TRBD1 might be the D (5 bases). The clonotype was recovered from a woman aged 18-29 years with Graves' hyperthyroidism. The DNA for the CDR3 is TGTGCCACCAGTGGGGGCTCGTGGGGGAGGAATCAGCCCCAGCATTTT. Translation gives CATSGGSWGRNQPQHF.